A selection of T cell receptor beta chains follows, all from one sample in a study of shared clonotypes between healthy human individuals. Assay: immunoSEQ multiplex PCR; the TCRdb copy retains only in-frame clones and omits some. The repertoire holds under 1 million clones, 90% to 98% seen once, with about 0.21% in the top ten. The sequencing input was naive CD8+ T cells sorted from blood. The source of these receptors is a man in his thirties or forties in good health. Each CDR3 is given with its conserved first and last residue. The D gene is left open where the match is weak.

d_gene	v_gene	len	j_gene	CDR3aa	CDR3nt
TRBD1	TRBV29-1	14	TRBJ1-5	CSALTGGGGQPQHF	TGCAGCGCTCTTACAGGGGGCGGGGGTCAGCCCCAGCATTTT
-	TRBV11-2	15	TRBJ2-5	CASSKGAGLQETQYF	TGTGCCAGCAGCAAGGGTGCAGGGCTTCAAGAGACCCAGTACTTC
-	TRBV7-9	11	TRBJ2-3	CASSSIDTQYF	TGTGCCAGCAGCTCCATAGATACGCAGTATTTT
TRBD1	TRBV7-9	13	TRBJ1-1	CASSLTGPTEAFF	TGTGCCAGCAGCTTGACAGGGCCGACTGAAGCTTTCTTT
TRBD1	TRBV5-1	13	TRBJ2-7	CASRNGQGYEQYF	TGCGCCAGCAGAAACGGACAGGGCTACGAGCAGTACTTC
-	TRBV29-1	14	TRBJ1-1	CSVEGLPGVTEAFF	TGCAGCGTTGAGGGACTTCCGGGGGTCACTGAAGCTTTCTTT
-	TRBV27	14	TRBJ1-2	CASSLTSSNYGYTF	TGTGCCAGCAGTTTAACCAGTTCTAACTATGGCTACACCTTC
TRBD2	TRBV5-6	17	TRBJ2-7	CASSSGLAGATSHEQYF	TGTGCCAGCAGCTCGGGACTAGCGGGAGCCACTAGCCACGAGCAGTACTTC
TRBD1	TRBV9	14	TRBJ2-7	CASSGRDREYEQYF	TGTGCCAGCAGCGGCCGGGACAGGGAGTACGAGCAGTACTTC
-	TRBV28	15	TRBJ1-4	CASSLYRLIDEKLFF	TGTGCCAGCAGTTTATACAGGCTCATCGATGAAAAACTGTTTTTT
-	TRBV11-3	13	TRBJ2-3	CASSSEGTDTQYF	TGTGCCAGCAGCTCCGAGGGCACAGATACGCAGTATTTT
-	TRBV18	13	TRBJ2-1	CASSVTDYNEQFF	TGTGCCAGCTCAGTTACGGATTACAATGAGCAGTTCTTC
TRBD1	TRBV5-6	15	TRBJ2-1	CASIAPDRALGEQFF	TGTGCCAGCATAGCACCGGACAGGGCGTTGGGTGAGCAGTTCTTC
TRBD1	TRBV19	15	TRBJ2-7	CASSIWLGQGYEQYF	TGTGCCAGTAGTATATGGCTGGGACAGGGGTACGAGCAGTACTTC
-	TRBV13	15	TRBJ2-2	CASSLFARNTGELFF	TGTGCCAGCAGCTTATTCGCGAGAAACACCGGGGAGCTGTTTTTT